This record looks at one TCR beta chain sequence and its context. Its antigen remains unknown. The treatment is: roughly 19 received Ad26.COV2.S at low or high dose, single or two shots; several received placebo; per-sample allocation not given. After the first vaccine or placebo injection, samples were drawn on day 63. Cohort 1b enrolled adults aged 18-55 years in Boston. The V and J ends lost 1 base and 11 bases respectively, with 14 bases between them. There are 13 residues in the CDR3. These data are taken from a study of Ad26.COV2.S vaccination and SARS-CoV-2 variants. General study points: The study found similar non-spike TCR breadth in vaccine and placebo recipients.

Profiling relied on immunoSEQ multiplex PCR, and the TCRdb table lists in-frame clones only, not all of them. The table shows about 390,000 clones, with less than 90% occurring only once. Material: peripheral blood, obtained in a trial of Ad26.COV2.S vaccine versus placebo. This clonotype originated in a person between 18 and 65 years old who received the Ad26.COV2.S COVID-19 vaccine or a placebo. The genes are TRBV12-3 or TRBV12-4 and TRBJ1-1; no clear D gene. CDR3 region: CASSLERFGWAFF. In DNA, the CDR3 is TGTGCCAGCAGTTTAGAGAGGTTTGGATGGGCTTTCTTT.